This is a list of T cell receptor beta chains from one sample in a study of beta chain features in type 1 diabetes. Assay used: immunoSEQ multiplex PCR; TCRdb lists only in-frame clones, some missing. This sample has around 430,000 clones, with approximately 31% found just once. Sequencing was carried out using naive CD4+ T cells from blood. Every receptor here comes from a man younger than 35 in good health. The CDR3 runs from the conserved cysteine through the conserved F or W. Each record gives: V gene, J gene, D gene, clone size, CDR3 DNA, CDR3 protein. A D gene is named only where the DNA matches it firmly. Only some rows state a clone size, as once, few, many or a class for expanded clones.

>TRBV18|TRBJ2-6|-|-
TGTGCCAGCTCACCGTCGGGGACTGGGGCCAACGTCCTGACTTTC
CASSPSGTGANVLTF
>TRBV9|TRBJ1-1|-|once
TGTGCCAGCAGCCCGACCTCAAGGGTCTTT
CASSPTSRVF
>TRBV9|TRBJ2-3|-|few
TGTGCCAGCAGCGTCTCTGGGGCGAGCACAGATACGCAGTATTTT
CASSVSGASTDTQYF
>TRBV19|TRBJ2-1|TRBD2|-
TGTGCCAGTAGTTTGGGACTAGCGGAACCCTACAATGAGCAGTTCTTC
CASSLGLAEPYNEQFF
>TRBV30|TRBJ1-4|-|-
TGTGCCTGGAGTGTTGGCGGGGGGCGACAGGAAAAACTGTTTTTT
CAWSVGGGRQEKLFF
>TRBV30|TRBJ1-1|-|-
TGTGCCTGGAGTACCAGCCGAACTGAAGCTTTCTTT
CAWSTSRTEAFF
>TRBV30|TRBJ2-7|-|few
TGTGCCTGGAGTGTACGGCGGGTGGCCTACGAGCAGTACTTC
CAWSVRRVAYEQYF
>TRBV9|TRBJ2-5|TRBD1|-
TGTGCCAGCAGCGGACGCCAGGGGGTCGAGACCCAGTACTTC
CASSGRQGVETQYF
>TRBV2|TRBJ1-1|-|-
TGTGCCAGCAGTGATAGGACAGTCAACACTGAAGCTTTCTTT
CASSDRTVNTEAFF
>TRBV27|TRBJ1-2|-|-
TGTGCCAGCAGTTTAAGGGGATACCGGGACAACTATGGCTACACCTTC
CASSLRGYRDNYGYTF
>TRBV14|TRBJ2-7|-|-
TGTGCCAGCAGCCAAGGCGGAGTCGGGCAGTACTTC
CASSQGGVGQYF
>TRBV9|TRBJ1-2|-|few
TGTGCCAGCAGCGTACTATCAGGGGACTATGGCTACACCTTC
CASSVLSGDYGYTF
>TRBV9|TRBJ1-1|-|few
TGTGCCAGCAGCGTAGACTTGAACACTGAAGCTTTCTTT
CASSVDLNTEAFF
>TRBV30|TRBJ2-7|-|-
TGTGCCTGGAGTCCCCGACAGGACTACGAGCAGTACTTC
CAWSPRQDYEQYF
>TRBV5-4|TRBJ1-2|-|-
TGTGCCAGCAGCTTGGCCTTGAGGGGCGGAAGTGGCTACACCTTC
CASSLALRGGSGYTF
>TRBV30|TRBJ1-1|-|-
TGTGCCTGGAGCCAACTTAAATTGGCGTCAGCTTTCTTT
CAWSQLKLASAFF
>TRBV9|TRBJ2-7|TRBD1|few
TGTGCCAGCAGCGTAAGGACAGGTAGCATTGGCGAGCAGTACTTC
CASSVRTGSIGEQYF
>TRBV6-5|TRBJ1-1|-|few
TGTGCCAGCAGAAAGAAAGGGAGGACTGAAGCTTTCTTT
CASRKKGRTEAFF
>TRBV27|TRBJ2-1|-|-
TGTGCCAGCAGTTTACCCCTCGCGGACTACAATGAGCAGTTCTTC
CASSLPLADYNEQFF
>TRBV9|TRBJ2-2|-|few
TGTGCCAGCAGCGTAGAACTAACCTACACCGGGGAGCTGTTTTTT
CASSVELTYTGELFF
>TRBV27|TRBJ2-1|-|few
TGTGCCAGCAGTTCCACCAGGTACGGGGAGCAGTTCTTC
CASSSTRYGEQFF
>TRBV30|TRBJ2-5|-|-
TGTGCCTGGAGTAGGCTAAAAGAGACCCAGTACTTC
CAWSRLKETQYF
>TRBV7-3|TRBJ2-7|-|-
TGTGCCAGCAGCTTTGGGGCCGGTGGGACCTACGAGCAGTACTTC
CASSFGAGGTYEQYF
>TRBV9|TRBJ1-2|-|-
TGTGCCAGCAGCGAAGGACGGGGAGCTAACTATGGCTACACCTTC
CASSEGRGANYGYTF
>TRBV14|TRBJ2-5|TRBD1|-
TGTGCCAGCAGTTACCGGGACAGGGTTGAGACCCAGTACTTC
CASSYRDRVETQYF
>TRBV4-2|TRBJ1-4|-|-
TGTGCCAGCAGGCAGGACAGTAATGAAAAACTGTTTTTT
CASRQDSNEKLFF
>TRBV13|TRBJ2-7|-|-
TGTGCCAGCAGCCGGGGGACAGTAATTTACGAGCAGTACTTC
CASSRGTVIYEQYF
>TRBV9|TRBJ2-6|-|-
TGTGCCAGCAGCGTCTACACCTCTGGGGCCAACGTCCTGACTTTC
CASSVYTSGANVLTF
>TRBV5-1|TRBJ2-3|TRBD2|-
TGCGCCAGCAGCTTGGCGGGAGGGCCAGATACGCAGTATTTT
CASSLAGGPDTQYF